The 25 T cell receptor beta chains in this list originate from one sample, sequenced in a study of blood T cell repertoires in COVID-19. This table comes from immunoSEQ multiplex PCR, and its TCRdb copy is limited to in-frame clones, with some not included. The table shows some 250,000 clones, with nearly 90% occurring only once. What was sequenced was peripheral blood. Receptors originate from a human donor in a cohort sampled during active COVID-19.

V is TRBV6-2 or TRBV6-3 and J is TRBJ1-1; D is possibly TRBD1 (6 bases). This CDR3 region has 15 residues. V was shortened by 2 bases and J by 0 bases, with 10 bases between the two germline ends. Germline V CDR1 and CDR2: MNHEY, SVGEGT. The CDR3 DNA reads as TGTGCCAGCAGTTACCCCTGGGGGCTGAACACTGAAGCTTTCTTT. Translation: CASSYPWGLNTEAFF.

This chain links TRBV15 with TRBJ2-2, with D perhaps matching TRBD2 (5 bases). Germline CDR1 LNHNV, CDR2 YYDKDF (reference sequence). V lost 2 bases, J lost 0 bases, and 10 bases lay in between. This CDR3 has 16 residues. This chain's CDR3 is CATSRSGKTNTGELFF. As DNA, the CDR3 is TGTGCCACCAGCAGATCCGGGAAAACGAACACCGGGGAGCTGTTTTTT.

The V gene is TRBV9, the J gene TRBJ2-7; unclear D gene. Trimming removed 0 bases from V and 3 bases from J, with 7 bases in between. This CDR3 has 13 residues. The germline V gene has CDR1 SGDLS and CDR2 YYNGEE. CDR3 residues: CASSVGQNYEQYF. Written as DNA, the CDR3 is TGTGCCAGCAGCGTAGGTCAGAACTACGAGCAGTACTTC.

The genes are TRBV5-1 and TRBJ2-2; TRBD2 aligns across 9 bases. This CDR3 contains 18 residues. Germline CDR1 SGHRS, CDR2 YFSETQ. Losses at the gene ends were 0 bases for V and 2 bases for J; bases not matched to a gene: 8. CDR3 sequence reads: CASSLEMTSGPNTGELFF. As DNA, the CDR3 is TGCGCCAGCAGCTTGGAGATGACTAGCGGACCCAACACCGGGGAGCTGTTTTTT. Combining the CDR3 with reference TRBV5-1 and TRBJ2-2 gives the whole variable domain KAGVTQTPRYLIKTRGQQVTLSCSPISGHRSVSWYQQTPGQGLQFLFEYFSETQRNKGNFPGRFSGRQFSNSRSEMNVSTLELGDSALYLCASSLEMTSGPNTGELFFGEGSRLTVL.

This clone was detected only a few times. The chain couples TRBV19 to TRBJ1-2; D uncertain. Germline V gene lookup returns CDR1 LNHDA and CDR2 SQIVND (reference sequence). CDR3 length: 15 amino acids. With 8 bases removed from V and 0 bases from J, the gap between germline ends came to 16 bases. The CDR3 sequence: CASAAGRIANYGYTF. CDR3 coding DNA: TGTGCCAGTGCCGCGGGCCGTATAGCTAACTATGGCTACACCTTC.

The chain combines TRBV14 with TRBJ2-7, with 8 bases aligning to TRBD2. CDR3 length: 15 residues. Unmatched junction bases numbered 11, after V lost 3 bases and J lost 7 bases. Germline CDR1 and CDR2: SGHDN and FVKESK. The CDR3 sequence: CASSQTSVAAGEQYF. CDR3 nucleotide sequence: TGTGCCAGCAGCCAGACTAGCGTGGCTGCTGGGGAGCAGTACTTC.

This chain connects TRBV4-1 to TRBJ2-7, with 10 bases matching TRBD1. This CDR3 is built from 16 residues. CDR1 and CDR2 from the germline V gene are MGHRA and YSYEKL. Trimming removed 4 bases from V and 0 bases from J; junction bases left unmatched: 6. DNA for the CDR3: TGCGCCAGCAGCCGTTTCGGGACAGGGGCCTCCTACGAGCAGTACTTC. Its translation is CASSRFGTGASYEQYF.

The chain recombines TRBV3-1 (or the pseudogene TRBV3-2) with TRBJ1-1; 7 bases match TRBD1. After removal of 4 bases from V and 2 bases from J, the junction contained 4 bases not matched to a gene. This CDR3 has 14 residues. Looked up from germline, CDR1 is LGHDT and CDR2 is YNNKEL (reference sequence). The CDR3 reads CASSLQGINTEAFF. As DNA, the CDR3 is TGTGCCAGCAGCCTACAGGGGATAAACACTGAAGCTTTCTTT.

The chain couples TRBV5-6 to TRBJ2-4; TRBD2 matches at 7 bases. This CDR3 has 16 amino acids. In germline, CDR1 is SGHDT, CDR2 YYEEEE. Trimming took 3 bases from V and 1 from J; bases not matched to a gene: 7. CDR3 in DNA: TGTGCCAGCAGCTCACAACTAGCGCGGGCCAAAAACATTCAGTACTTC. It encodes CASSSQLARAKNIQYF.

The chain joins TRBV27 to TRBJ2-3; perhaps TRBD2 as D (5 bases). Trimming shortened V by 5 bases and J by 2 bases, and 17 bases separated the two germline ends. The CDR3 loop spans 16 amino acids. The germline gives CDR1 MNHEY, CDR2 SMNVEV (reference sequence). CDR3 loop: CASSPPKAVNTDTQYF. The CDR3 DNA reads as TGTGCCAGCAGTCCCCCCAAAGCGGTAAACACAGATACGCAGTATTTT.

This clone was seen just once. CDR3 nucleotide sequence: TGCGCCAGCAGCCAAACTCCGGGACAGGGGGTTCAGCCCCAGCATTTT. It translates to CASSQTPGQGVQPQHF. This sequence joins TRBV4-1 and TRBJ1-5, with TRBD1 identical over 11 bases. V shed 2 bases, J shed 6 bases, and the junction held 6 bases outside the gene matches. Germline CDR1 MGHRA, CDR2 YSYEKL. The CDR3 runs 16 residues.

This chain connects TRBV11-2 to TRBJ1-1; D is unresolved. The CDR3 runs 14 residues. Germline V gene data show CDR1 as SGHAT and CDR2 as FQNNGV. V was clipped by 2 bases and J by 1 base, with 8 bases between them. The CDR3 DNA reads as TGTGCCAGCAGCTTATTGGGAGGGAACACTGAAGCTTTCTTT. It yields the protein CASSLLGGNTEAFF.

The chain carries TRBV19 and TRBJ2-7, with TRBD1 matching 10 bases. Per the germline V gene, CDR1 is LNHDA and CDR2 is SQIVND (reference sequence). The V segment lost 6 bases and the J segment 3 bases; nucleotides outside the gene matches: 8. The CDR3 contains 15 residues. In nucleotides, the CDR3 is TGTGCCAGTAGGCCCGCAGGGACAGGGGACTACGAGCAGTACTTC. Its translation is CASRPAGTGDYEQYF.

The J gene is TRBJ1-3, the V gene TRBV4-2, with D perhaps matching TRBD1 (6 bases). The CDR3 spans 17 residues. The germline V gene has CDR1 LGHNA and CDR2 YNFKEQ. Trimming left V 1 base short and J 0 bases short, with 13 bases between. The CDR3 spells CASSQGDTVFSGNTIYF. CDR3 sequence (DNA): TGTGCCAGCAGCCAAGGGGACACTGTGTTCTCTGGAAACACCATATATTTT.

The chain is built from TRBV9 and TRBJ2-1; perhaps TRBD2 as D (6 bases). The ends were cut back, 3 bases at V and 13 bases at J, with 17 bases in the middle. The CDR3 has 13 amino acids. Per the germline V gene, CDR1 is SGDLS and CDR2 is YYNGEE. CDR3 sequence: CASSGHVGGGQFF. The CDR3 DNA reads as TGTGCCAGCAGCGGGCACGTCGGGGGAGGTCAGTTCTTC.

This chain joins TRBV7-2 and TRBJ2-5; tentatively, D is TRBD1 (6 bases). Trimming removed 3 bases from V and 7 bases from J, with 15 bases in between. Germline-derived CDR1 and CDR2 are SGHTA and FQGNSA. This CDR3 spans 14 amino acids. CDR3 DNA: TGTGCCAGCAGCTTGGAAGGGGGATTGTGGACCCAGTACTTC. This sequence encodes CASSLEGGLWTQYF.

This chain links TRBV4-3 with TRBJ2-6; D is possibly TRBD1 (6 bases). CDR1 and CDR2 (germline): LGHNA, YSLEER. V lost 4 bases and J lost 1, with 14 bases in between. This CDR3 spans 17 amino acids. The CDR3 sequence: CASSRRTQGSGANVLTF. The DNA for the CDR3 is TGCGCCAGCAGCCGGAGAACTCAGGGGTCTGGGGCCAACGTCCTGACTTTC.

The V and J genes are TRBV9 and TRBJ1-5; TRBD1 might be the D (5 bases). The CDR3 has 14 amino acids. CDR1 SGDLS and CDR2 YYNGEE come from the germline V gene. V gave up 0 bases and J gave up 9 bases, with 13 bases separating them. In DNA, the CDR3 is TGTGCCAGCAGCGTAGATGGGGCCCTCTGGCCCCAGCATTTT. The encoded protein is CASSVDGALWPQHF.

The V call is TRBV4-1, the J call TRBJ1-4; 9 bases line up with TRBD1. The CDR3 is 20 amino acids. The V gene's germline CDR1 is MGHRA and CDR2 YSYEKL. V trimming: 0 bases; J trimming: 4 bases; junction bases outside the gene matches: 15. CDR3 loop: CASSQDPQGGQGLYNEKLFF. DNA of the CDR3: TGCGCCAGCAGCCAAGATCCTCAAGGGGGACAGGGCTTATATAATGAAAAACTGTTTTTT.

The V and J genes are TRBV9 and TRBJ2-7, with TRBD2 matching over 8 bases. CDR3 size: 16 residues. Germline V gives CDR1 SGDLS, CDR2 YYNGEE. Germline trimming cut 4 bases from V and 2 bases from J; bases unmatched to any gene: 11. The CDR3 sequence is CASSTDRLARPYEQYF. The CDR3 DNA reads TGTGCCAGCAGCACGGACAGACTAGCGAGGCCCTACGAGCAGTACTTC.

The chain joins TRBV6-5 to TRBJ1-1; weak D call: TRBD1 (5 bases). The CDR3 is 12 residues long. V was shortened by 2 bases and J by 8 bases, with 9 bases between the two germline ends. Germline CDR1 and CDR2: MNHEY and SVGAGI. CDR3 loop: CASSYRGSEAFF. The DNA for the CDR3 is TGTGCCAGCAGTTACAGGGGTAGCGAAGCTTTCTTT.

CDR3 in DNA: TGTGCCAGTAGTATATATTCCCCCGGCGGGGGCGAGCAGTACTTC. Amino acid sequence: CASSIYSPGGGEQYF. The rearrangement joins TRBV19 to TRBJ2-7, with TRBD2 identical over 7 bases. This CDR3 spans 15 amino acids. CDR1 and CDR2 from the germline V gene are LNHDA and SQIVND (reference sequence). The V gene end was trimmed by 2 bases and the J gene end by 6 bases; junction bases not matched to a gene: 10.

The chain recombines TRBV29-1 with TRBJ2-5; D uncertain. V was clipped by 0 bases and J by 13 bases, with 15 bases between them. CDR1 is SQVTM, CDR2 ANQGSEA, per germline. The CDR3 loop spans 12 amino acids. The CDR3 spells CSVEDRRAQPYF. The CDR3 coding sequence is TGCAGCGTTGAAGATCGGAGAGCCCAGCCGTACTTC.

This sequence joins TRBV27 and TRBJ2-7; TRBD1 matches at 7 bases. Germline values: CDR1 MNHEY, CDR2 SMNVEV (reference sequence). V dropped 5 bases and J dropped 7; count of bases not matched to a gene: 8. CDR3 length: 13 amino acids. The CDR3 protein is CASSRDRVREQYF. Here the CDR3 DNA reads TGTGCCAGCAGTCGAGACAGGGTCCGTGAGCAGTACTTC.

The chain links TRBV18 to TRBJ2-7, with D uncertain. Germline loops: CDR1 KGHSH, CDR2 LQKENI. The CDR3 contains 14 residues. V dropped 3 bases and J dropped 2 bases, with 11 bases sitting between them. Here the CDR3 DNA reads TGTGCCAGCTCACCGCCACAACCGCCCTACGAGCAGTACTTC. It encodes CASSPPQPPYEQYF.